The entry below describes one T cell receptor beta chain. What it binds is not known. The data were produced by immunoSEQ multiplex PCR, yet TCRdb's version contains in-frame clones alone and is incomplete. The sample consists of about 60,000 clones, 90% of them appearing once. This record belongs to a study of OX40 agonist ivuxolimab in advanced cancers. The wider study: The diagnoses of dose-escalation patients were hepatocellular carcinoma, melanoma, renal cell or head and neck cancer. Study-level points and caveats: Some patients who did not respond also had low normalized T-cell clonal expansion. Partial responders at 0.1-3.0 mg/kg had among the lowest clonal expansion.

The CDR3 sequence is 16 residues long. V lost 6 bases and J lost 3, with 18 bases in between. Looked up from germline, CDR1 is MNHNY and CDR2 is SVGAGI (reference sequence). The sequence came from an adult with an advanced solid tumor such as melanoma, head and neck, liver or kidney cancer. The sequenced sample was CD4+ or CD8+ T cells sorted from blood, obtained in a trial of the OX40 agonist ivuxolimab. V gene TRBV6-6 combines with J gene TRBJ1-3; TRBD1 is a possible D gene (6 bases). CDR3 DNA: TGTGCCAGCAGCCAAAACAGGGCCCAGGGTGGAAACACCATATATTTT. This translates into CASSQNRAQGGNTIYF.